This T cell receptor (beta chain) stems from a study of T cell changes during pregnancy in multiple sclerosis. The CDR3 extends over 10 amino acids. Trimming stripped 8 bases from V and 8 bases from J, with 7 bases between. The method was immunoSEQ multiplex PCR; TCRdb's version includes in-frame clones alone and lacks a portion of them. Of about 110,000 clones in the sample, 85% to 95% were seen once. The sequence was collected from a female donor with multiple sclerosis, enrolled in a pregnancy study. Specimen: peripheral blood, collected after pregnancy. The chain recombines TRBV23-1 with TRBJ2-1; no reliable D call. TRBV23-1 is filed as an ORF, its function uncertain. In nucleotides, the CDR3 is TGCGCCAGCCTTCGGGATGAGCAGTTCTTC. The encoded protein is CASLRDEQFF.